This passage covers 29 T cell receptor beta chains from one sample sequenced in a study of T cell changes during pregnancy in multiple sclerosis. Libraries were prepared by immunoSEQ multiplex PCR; TCRdb keeps only in-frame clonotypes and omits some of them. The table lists about 20,000 clones, 85% to 90% of them singletons. The material sequenced was CD8+ T cells from peripheral blood mononuclear cells, taken in the second trimester of pregnancy. The receptors here all came from a female donor in good health, enrolled as a control in a pregnancy study.

The genes are TRBV2 and TRBJ2-7; D gene uncertain. Looked up from germline, CDR1 is SNHLY and CDR2 is FYNNEI. Trimming took 1 base from V and 2 from J, leaving 6 bases between them. The length of the CDR3 is 13 residues. CDR3 bases: TGTGCCAGCAGTGAAGGTAATCCCTACGAGCAGTACTTC. This sequence encodes CASSEGNPYEQYF. Using reference TRBV2 and TRBJ2-7 for the parts outside the CDR3, the full variable domain is EPEVTQTPSHQVTQMGQEVILRCVPISNHLYFYWYRQILGQKVEFLVSFYNNEISEKSEIFDDQFSVERPDGSNFTLKIRSTKLEDSAMYFCASSEGNPYEQYFGPGTRLTVT.

This clone was observed a single time. The CDR3 DNA reads TGTGCCAGCAGCCGCGGGGCGATGAACACTGAAGCTTTCTTT. This translates into CASSRGAMNTEAFF. The rearrangement uses TRBV6-5 and TRBJ1-1, with a possible D match to TRBD1 (5 bases). CDR1 MNHEY and CDR2 SVGAGI come from the germline V gene. V was pared by 6 bases and J by 0 bases, with 11 bases between. The CDR3 spans 14 residues.

This chain uses TRBV6-5 with TRBJ1-1; D is unresolved. CDR1 and CDR2 (germline): MNHEY, SVGAGI. V was cut by 6 bases and J by 6 bases, with 20 bases left in between. The CDR3 sequence is 15 residues long. The CDR3, as DNA: TGTGCCAGCAGCACCAAGGGAGCCGACTGGGCTGAAGCTTTCTTT. This codes for CASSTKGADWAEAFF.

This chain joins TRBV29-1 and TRBJ2-5, with 9 bases lining up with TRBD1. Trimming at V came to 3 bases and at J to 7 bases, leaving 0 bases not matched to a gene. Germline values: CDR1 SQVTM, CDR2 ANQGSEA. There are 11 residues in the CDR3. The CDR3 sequence is CSVETGGTQYF. CDR3 in DNA: TGCAGCGTTGAGACAGGGGGGACCCAGTACTTC.

V usage is TRBV7-9 and J usage is TRBJ1-2; D perhaps matches TRBD1 (5 bases). The germline gives CDR1 SEHNR, CDR2 FQNEAQ (reference sequence). The CDR3 totals 12 residues. V lost 5 bases, J lost 8 bases, and 12 bases lay in between. The CDR3: CASSLAGGGYTF. The CDR3 bases are TGTGCCAGCAGCCTCGCTGGGGGGGGCTACACCTTC.

Only one count was recorded for this clone. The genes are TRBV19 and TRBJ2-7, with D tentatively TRBD1 (6 bases). V was cut by 1 base and J by 0 bases, with 13 bases left in between. Per germline, CDR1 LNHDA and CDR2 SQIVND (reference sequence). The CDR3 is 16 amino acids. The CDR3 DNA reads TGTGCCAGTAGTATAGTCTACCGGGACACCTCCTACGAGCAGTACTTC. It yields the protein CASSIVYRDTSYEQYF.

CDR3 DNA: TGCAGCGTTTTGGGACAAACCGGGGAGCTGTTTTTT. Its protein product is CSVLGQTGELFF. The J gene is TRBJ2-2, the V gene TRBV29-1, with a weak D call TRBD1 (6 bases). Germline V gene data show CDR1 as SQVTM and CDR2 as ANQGSEA. This CDR3 region has 12 residues. Trimming pared 5 bases from V and 5 bases from J, leaving 9 bases between.

This chain joins TRBV27 and TRBJ1-3; weak D call: TRBD1 (6 bases). The CDR3 contains 14 residues. CDR1 and CDR2 (germline): MNHEY, SMNVEV (reference sequence). Trimming took off 3 bases at V and 6 bases at J, with 12 bases between the two ends. CDR3 nucleotides: TGTGCCAGCAGTTTTGGGGGCCATGAAAACACCATATATTTT. Amino acid sequence: CASSFGGHENTIYF.

This rearrangement joins TRBV7-2 to TRBJ1-5; TRBD1 matches 9 bases. CDR1 is SGHTA and CDR2 is FQGNSA in the germline V gene. V lost 4 bases, J lost 6 bases, and 4 bases stayed unmatched. CDR3 length equals 14 residues. The DNA for the CDR3 is TGTGCCAGCAGCTGGGACAGGGTTGGTCAGCCCCAGCATTTT. Translated, it gives CASSWDRVGQPQHF.

The chain couples TRBV28 to TRBJ2-2, with D possibly TRBD1 on 5 matching bases. The CDR3 sequence is 16 residues long. Germline CDR1 reads MDHEN; CDR2 reads SYDVKM. Trimming cost V 4 bases and J 5 bases, with 17 bases left between them. This CDR3 is CASSWVSYKGTGELFF. The CDR3 DNA sequence: TGTGCCAGCAGTTGGGTTAGTTATAAGGGGACCGGGGAGCTGTTTTTT.

The chain employs TRBV6-6 and TRBJ2-1, with TRBD1 matching 9 bases. V shed 6 bases and J 0 bases; nucleotides not matched to a gene: 3. CDR1 and CDR2 from the germline V gene are MNHNY and SVGAGI (reference sequence). The CDR3 runs 15 residues. The CDR3 protein is CASSETGGSYNEQFF. For the CDR3, the DNA is TGTGCCAGCAGCGAGACAGGGGGCTCCTACAATGAGCAGTTCTTC.

The chain uses TRBV5-1 and TRBJ2-3; D is uncertain. CDR1 and CDR2 (germline): SGHRS, YFSETQ. The CDR3 extends over 14 amino acids. Trimming removed 0 bases from V and 0 bases from J, with 5 bases in between. DNA of the CDR3: TGCGCCAGCAGCTTGGAGACTAGCACAGATACGCAGTATTTT. Amino acid sequence: CASSLETSTDTQYF.

This clone ranks as medium-sized. This sequence joins TRBV6-5 and TRBJ1-2; D gene unclear. CDR3 length: 13 amino acids. Germline V lookup: CDR1 MNHEY, CDR2 SVGAGI. Trimming took 0 bases from V and 6 from J, leaving 8 bases between them. DNA of the CDR3: TGTGCCAGCAGTTACTCGGAGGGCCATGGCTACACCTTC. Its translation: CASSYSEGHGYTF.

The chain carries TRBV7-8 and TRBJ1-5, with D possibly being TRBD1 (6 bases). CDR3 length: 14 residues. Germline V gene lookup returns CDR1 SGHVS and CDR2 FQNEAQ. V dropped 1 base and J dropped 3 bases, with 7 bases sitting between them. DNA of the CDR3: TGTGCCAGCAGCTTAGGGGGGCCCAATCAGCCCCAGCATTTT. It yields the protein CASSLGGPNQPQHF.

The chain uses TRBV19 and TRBJ1-1; D gene ambiguous. V lost 9 bases and J 1 base, leaving 12 bases between the germline ends. This CDR3 spans 13 amino acids. The germline V gene has CDR1 LNHDA and CDR2 SQIVND (reference sequence). This CDR3 reads CASNPPGNTEAFF. In DNA form, the CDR3 reads TGTGCCAGCAACCCTCCGGGGAACACTGAAGCTTTCTTT.

The gene calls are TRBV19 and TRBJ2-4; a weak D match, TRBD2 (6 bases). Trimming shortened V by 3 bases and J by 1 base, and 10 bases separated the two germline ends. Germline-derived CDR1 and CDR2 are LNHDA and SQIVND (reference sequence). The CDR3 is 15 residues long. CDR3 loop: CASSIAGNAKNIQYF. CDR3 DNA: TGTGCCAGTAGTATCGCGGGGAATGCCAAAAACATTCAGTACTTC.

V usage is TRBV23-1 and J usage is TRBJ1-1; possibly TRBD1 for D (5 bases). TRBV23-1 is an ORF, and what it does is uncertain. V shed 6 bases and J shed 1 base, with 12 bases lying between them. The CDR3 consists of 14 residues. CDR3 nucleotides: TGCGCCAGCAGGACCGGGGGAGGGAACACTGAAGCTTTCTTT. This gives the protein CASRTGGGNTEAFF.

This clone was observed a few times. The chain carries TRBV9 and TRBJ1-4; D might be TRBD1 (5 bases). The CDR3 contains 15 residues. Germline CDR1 and CDR2: SGDLS and YYNGEE. Trimming pared 4 bases from V and 7 bases from J, leaving 17 bases between. CDR3 bases: TGTGCCAGCAGCTTACAAGGGAATCAGGGTGAAAAACTGTTTTTT. It codes for CASSLQGNQGEKLFF.

The chain combines TRBV7-8 with TRBJ2-2; D possibly corresponds to TRBD2 (8 bases). This CDR3 spans 17 amino acids. Germline CDR1 reads SGHVS; CDR2 reads FQNEAQ. Trimming shortened V by 2 bases and J by 3 bases, and 16 bases separated the two germline ends. The CDR3 DNA is TGTGCCAGCAGCTTACGAAGCGGGGGACAGTACACCGGGGAGCTGTTTTTT. This codes for CASSLRSGGQYTGELFF.

The J gene is TRBJ1-5, the V gene TRBV9; the D gene is possibly TRBD1 (5 bases). The germline V gene encodes CDR1 SGDLS and CDR2 YYNGEE. V was pared by 0 bases and J by 6 bases, with 13 bases between. This CDR3 contains 15 residues. CDR3: CASSVGGGQGQPQHF. DNA of the CDR3: TGTGCCAGCAGCGTAGGGGGAGGGCAGGGTCAGCCCCAGCATTTT.

The chain links TRBV4-3 to TRBJ2-3; 14 nucleotides agree with TRBD2. CDR3 length: 16 residues. Looked up from germline, CDR1 is LGHNA and CDR2 is YSLEER. With V trimmed by 2 bases and J by 5 bases, 3 bases remained unmatched. CDR3 sequence (DNA): TGCGCCAGCAGCCAAACCGGACTAGCGGGAGGAGATACGCAGTATTTT. As protein: CASSQTGLAGGDTQYF.

The chain recombines TRBV6-5 with TRBJ2-5; 8 bases agree with TRBD2. Germline CDR1 reads MNHEY; CDR2 reads SVGAGI. V shed 6 bases and J 3 bases; nucleotides not matched to a gene: 9. This CDR3 has 15 residues. The CDR3 DNA reads TGTGCCAGCAGCTCCGGGACTAGTAGTGAAGAGACCCAGTACTTC. Encoded protein: CASSSGTSSEETQYF.

The chain links TRBV5-4 to TRBJ2-1; D gene uncertain. CDR1 and CDR2 from the germline V gene are SGHNT and YYREEE (reference sequence). This CDR3 spans 13 amino acids. V lost 4 bases and J lost 8, with 13 bases in between. This CDR3 is CASSPVERDEQFF. The CDR3 nucleotides read TGTGCCAGCAGCCCGGTGGAGCGCGATGAGCAGTTCTTC. Based on the CDR3 plus reference TRBV5-4 and TRBJ2-1, the full variable domain is ETGVTQSPTHLIKTRGQQVTLRCSSQSGHNTVSWYQQALGQGPQFIFQYYREEENGRGNFPPRFSGLQFPNYSSELNVNALELDDSALYLCASSPVERDEQFFGPGTRLTVL.

This sequence joins TRBV30 and TRBJ2-1; 8 bases are a match to TRBD2. V shed 6 bases and J 5 bases; nucleotides not matched to a gene: 9. The CDR3 is 14 amino acids. Per the germline V gene, CDR1 is GTSNPN and CDR2 is SVGIG (reference sequence). The CDR3, as DNA: TGTGCCTGCGGAGTAGGACTAGCTGACAATGAGCAGTTCTTC. Translation: CACGVGLADNEQFF.

This clone came up a few times. The chain has TRBV28 and TRBJ2-5; possibly TRBD1 for D (5 bases). Looked up from germline, CDR1 is MDHEN and CDR2 is SYDVKM. The V end was cut by 4 bases, the J end by 0 bases, with 15 bases between. CDR3 size: 16 residues. The DNA of the CDR3 is TGTGCCAGCAGTTCACCCTTACAGGAGAACCAAGAGACCCAGTACTTC. Encoded protein: CASSSPLQENQETQYF.

The chain employs TRBV28 and TRBJ1-6; a weak D match, TRBD1 (6 bases). The CDR3 loop spans 17 amino acids. CDR1 and CDR2 from the germline V gene are MDHEN and SYDVKM. V lost 6 bases and J lost 7, with 22 bases in between. Here the CDR3 reads CASSSSLQGTRNSPLHF. CDR3 nucleotides: TGTGCCAGCAGCAGCTCCCTACAGGGAACAAGAAATTCACCCCTCCACTTT.

This rearrangement joins TRBV28 to TRBJ1-1; 7 bases align to TRBD1. The CDR3 extends over 15 amino acids. CDR1 is MDHEN and CDR2 is SYDVKM in the germline V gene. Unmatched junction bases numbered 8, after V lost 2 bases and J lost 5 bases. CDR3 residues: CASSLTRQGKTEAFF. The DNA for the CDR3 is TGTGCCAGCAGTTTAACTCGACAGGGTAAGACTGAAGCTTTCTTT. The variable domain in full, with the rest retrieved from reference TRBV28 and TRBJ1-1, is DVKVTQSSRYLVKRTGEKVFLECVQDMDHENMFWYRQDPGLGLRLIYFSYDVKMKEKGDIPEGYSVSREKKERFSLILESASTNQTSMYLCASSLTRQGKTEAFFGQGTRLTVV.

The rearrangement uses TRBV7-9 and TRBJ2-3; TRBD2 might be the D (5 bases). V gave up 1 base and J gave up 10 bases, with 12 bases separating them. This CDR3 is 13 amino acids long. Per germline, CDR1 SEHNR and CDR2 FQNEAQ (reference sequence). CDR3 loop: CASSLGPGIPQYF. The CDR3 coding sequence is TGTGCCAGCAGCTTAGGCCCCGGGATACCGCAGTATTTT.

The chain recombines TRBV19 with TRBJ1-1; 7 bases agree with TRBD1. The germline gives CDR1 LNHDA, CDR2 SQIVND (reference sequence). Trimming removed 5 bases from V and 5 bases from J; junction bases left unmatched: 5. CDR3 size: 13 residues. Here the CDR3 reads CASSYGQATEAFF. For the CDR3, the DNA is TGTGCCAGTAGTTACGGACAGGCGACTGAAGCTTTCTTT. Looking up the rest from reference TRBV19 and TRBJ1-1 gives the full variable domain: DGGITQSPKYLFRKEGQNVTLSCEQNLNHDAMYWYRQDPGQGLRLIYYSQIVNDFQKGDIAEGYSVSREKKESFPLTVTSAQKNPTAFYLCASSYGQATEAFFGQGTRLTVV.